The text below deals with one T cell receptor (beta chain). This sample stems from a study of monozygotic twins with inflammatory bowel disease. TCRdb reanalyzed the 5' RACE reads, giving one entry per CDR3 protein sequence and no DNA. This sample's table has around 450,000 distinct CDR3 sequences. Specimen: blood. The sequence derives from a human donor with ulcerative colitis or Crohn's disease, or a healthy co-twin of an affected twin (not recorded which).

CDR3 sequence reads: CASSFGQGKAELFF. The rearrangement joins TRBV12-3 or TRBV12-4 to TRBJ1-4; TCRdb outputs TRBD1, but without DNA this stays unchecked. The CDR3 has 14 residues.